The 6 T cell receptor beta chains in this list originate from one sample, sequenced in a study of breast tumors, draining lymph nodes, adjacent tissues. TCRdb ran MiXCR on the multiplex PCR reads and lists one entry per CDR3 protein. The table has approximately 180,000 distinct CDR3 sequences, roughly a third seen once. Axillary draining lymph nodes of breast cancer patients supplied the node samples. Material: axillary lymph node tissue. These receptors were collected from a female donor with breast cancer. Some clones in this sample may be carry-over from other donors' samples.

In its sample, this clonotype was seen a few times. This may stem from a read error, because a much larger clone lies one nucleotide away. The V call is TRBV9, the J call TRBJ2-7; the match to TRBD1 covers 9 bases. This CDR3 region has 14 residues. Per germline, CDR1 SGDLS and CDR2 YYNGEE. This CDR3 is CASSAGTGTHEQSF. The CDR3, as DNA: TGTGCCAGCAGCGCCGGGACAGGGACCCACGAGCAGTCCTTC.

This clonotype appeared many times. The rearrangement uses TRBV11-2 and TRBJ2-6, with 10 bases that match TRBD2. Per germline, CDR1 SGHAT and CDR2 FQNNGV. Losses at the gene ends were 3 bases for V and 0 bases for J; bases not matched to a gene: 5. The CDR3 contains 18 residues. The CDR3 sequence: CASSFLAGGASGANVLTF. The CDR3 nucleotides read TGTGCCAGCAGCTTCTTAGCGGGGGGCGCCTCTGGGGCCAACGTCCTGACTTTC.

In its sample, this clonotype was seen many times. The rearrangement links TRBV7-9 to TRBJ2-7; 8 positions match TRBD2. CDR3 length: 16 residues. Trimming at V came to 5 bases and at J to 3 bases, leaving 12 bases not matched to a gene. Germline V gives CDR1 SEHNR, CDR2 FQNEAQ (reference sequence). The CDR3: CASSNNLEREYYEQYF. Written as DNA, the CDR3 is TGTGCCAGCAGCAATAACCTGGAGCGGGAGTACTACGAGCAGTACTTC.

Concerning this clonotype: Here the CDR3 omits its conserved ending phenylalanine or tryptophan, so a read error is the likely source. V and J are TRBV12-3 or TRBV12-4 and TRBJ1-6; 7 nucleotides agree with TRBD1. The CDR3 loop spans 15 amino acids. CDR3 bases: TGCGCCAGCAGTTTTTTGCAGGGGGGTAATTCGCCCCTCCACTCT. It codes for CASSFLQGGNSPLHS.

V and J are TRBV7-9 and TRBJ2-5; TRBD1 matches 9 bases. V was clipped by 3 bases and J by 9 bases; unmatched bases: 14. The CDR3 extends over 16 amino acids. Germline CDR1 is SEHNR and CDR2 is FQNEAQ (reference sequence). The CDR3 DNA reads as TGTGCCAGCAGCTTCACCGGGACAGGGCCTAATCAGCCCCAGTACTTC. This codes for CASSFTGTGPNQPQYF.

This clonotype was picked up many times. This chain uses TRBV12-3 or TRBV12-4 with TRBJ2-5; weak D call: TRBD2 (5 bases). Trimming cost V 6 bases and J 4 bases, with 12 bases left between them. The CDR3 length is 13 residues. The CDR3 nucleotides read TGTGCCAGCAGCCAATATGGAGGAGAGACCCAGTACTTC. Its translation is CASSQYGGETQYF.